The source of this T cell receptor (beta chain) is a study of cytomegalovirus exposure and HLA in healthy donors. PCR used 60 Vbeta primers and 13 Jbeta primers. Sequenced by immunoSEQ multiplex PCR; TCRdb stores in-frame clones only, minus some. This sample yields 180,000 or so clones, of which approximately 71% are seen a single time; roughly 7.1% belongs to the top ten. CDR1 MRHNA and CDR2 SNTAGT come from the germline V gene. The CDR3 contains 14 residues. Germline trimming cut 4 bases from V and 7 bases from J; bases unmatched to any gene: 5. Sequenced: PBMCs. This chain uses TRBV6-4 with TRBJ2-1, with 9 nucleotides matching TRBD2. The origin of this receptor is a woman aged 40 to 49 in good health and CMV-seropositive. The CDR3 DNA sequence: TGTGCCAGCAGTGCCGGGACTAGCTCAAATGAGCAGTTCTTC. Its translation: CASSAGTSSNEQFF.